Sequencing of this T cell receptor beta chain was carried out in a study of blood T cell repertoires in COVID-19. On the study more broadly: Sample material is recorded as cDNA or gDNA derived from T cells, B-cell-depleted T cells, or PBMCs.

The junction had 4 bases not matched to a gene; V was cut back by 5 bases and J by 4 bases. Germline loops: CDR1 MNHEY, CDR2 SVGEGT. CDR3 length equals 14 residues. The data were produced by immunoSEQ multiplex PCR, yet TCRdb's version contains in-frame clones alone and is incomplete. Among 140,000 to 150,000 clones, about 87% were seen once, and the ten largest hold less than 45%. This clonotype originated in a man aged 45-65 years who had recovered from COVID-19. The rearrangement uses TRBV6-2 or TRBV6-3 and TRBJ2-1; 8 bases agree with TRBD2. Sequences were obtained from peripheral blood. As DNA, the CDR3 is TGTGCCAGCAGTCGGGGGGGAACTTACAATGAGCAGTTCTTC. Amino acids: CASSRGGTYNEQFF.